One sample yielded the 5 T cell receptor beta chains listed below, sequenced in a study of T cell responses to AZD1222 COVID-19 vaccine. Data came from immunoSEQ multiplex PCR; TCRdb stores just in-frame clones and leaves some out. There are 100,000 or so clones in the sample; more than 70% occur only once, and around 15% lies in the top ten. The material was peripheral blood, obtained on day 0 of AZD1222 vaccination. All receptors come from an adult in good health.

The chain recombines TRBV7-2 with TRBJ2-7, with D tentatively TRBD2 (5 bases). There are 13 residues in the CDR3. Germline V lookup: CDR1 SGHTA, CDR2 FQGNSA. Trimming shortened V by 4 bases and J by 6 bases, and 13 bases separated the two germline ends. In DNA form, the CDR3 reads TGTGCCAGCAGCTCCTTGAGAGGGCTCGAGCAGTACTTC. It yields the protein CASSSLRGLEQYF. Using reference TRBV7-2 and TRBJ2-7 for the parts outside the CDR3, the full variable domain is GAGVSQSPSNKVTEKGKDVELRCDPISGHTALYWYRQSLGQGLEFLIYFQGNSAPDKSGLPSDRFSAERTGGSVSTLTIQRTQQEDSAVYLCASSSLRGLEQYFGPGTRLTVT.

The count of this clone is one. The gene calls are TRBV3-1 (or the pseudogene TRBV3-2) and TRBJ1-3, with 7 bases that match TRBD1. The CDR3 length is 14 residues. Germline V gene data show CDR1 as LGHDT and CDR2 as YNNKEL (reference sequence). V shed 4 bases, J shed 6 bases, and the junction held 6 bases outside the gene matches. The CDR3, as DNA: TGTGCCAGCAGCCCCGCAGGGGGGATAAACACCATATATTTT. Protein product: CASSPAGGINTIYF.

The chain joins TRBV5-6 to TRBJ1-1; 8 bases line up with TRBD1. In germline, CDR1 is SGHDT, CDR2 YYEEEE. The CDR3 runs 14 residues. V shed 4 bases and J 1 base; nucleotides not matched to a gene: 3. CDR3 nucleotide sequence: TGTGCCAGCAGCAAGGGACAGGCGAACACTGAAGCTTTCTTT. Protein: CASSKGQANTEAFF.

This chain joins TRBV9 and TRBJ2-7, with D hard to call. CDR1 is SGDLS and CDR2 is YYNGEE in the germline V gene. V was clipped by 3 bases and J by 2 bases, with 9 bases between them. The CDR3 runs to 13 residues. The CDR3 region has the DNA TGTGCCAGCAGCGGTACCACGGCCTACGAGCAGTACTTC. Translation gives CASSGTTAYEQYF. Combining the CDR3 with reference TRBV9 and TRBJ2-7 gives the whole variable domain DSGVTQTPKHLITATGQRVTLRCSPRSGDLSVYWYQQSLDQGLQFLIQYYNGEERAKGNILERFSAQQFPDLHSELNLSSLELGDSALYFCASSGTTAYEQYFGPGTRLTVT.

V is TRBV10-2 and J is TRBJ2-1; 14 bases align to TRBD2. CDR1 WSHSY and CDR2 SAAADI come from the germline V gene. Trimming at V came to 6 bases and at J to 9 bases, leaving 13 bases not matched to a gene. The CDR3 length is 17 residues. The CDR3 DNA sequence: TGCGCCAGCAGGCTGACTAGCGGGGGGGCCGATGTCACTGAGCAGTTCTTC. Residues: CASRLTSGGADVTEQFF.